This T cell receptor (beta chain) was obtained from a study of CD8 T cells in ankylosing spondylitis. Regarding the study as a whole: There was a TCR beta motif, made of eight highly homologous variants, that appeared characteristic of ankylosing spondylitis blood.

Losses at the gene ends were 5 bases for V and 7 bases for J; bases not matched to a gene: 7. CDR3 size: 13 residues. The V gene's germline CDR1 is SNHLY and CDR2 FYNNEI. Turning to this clonotype: The antigen remains undetermined.

TCRdb re-derived calls from the 5' RACE reads in MiXCR, one entry per CDR3 protein. The sample consists of 650,000 to 800,000 distinct CDR3 sequences, about 20% of them appearing once. Material: blood, either unsorted or a sorted T cell fraction (not recorded which). This TCR derives from a male donor with ankylosing spondylitis. V and J are TRBV2 and TRBJ1-1; 7 bases match TRBD1. The CDR3 loop reads CASSRQGLGEAFF. The CDR3 DNA reads as TGTGCCAGCAGTCGACAGGGTCTGGGTGAAGCTTTCTTT.